These 25 T cell receptor beta chains were all obtained from the same sample, sequenced in a study of T cell repertoires in cytomegalovirus infection. TCRdb ran MiXCR on the reads and lists one entry per CDR3 protein. Among around 770,000 distinct CDR3 sequences listed, 29% were seen once. Antigens for these TCRs are unknown. The input for sequencing was cultured CD8+ T cells from PBMCs, taken from culture after CMV antigen stimulation. These receptors originate from a human donor in good health (CMV status not recorded). Some clones in this sample may be carry-over from other donors' samples.

In this sample, this clonotype turned up a few times. The genes are TRBV7-3 and TRBJ2-5, with 10 bases fitting TRBD2. Unmatched junction bases numbered 7, after V lost 1 base and J lost 2 bases. The CDR3 has 17 amino acids. Germline-derived CDR1 and CDR2 are SGHTA and FQGTGA. CDR3 in DNA: TGTGCCAGCAGCTTAAGAAGCGGGGGGGACTATCAAGAGACCCAGTACTTC. Encoded protein: CASSLRSGGDYQETQYF.

V and J are TRBV7-8 and TRBJ1-1; maybe TRBD1 (6 bases). The V gene lost 5 bases and the J gene lost 3 bases, with 25 bases spanning the gap. Germline V gene sequence: CDR1 SGHVS, CDR2 FQNEAQ. This CDR3 has 18 amino acids. The CDR3, as DNA: TGTGCCAGCAGCCGACCGGCCCAGGGGACCGTGAGGGACACTGAAGCTTTCTTT. As protein: CASSRPAQGTVRDTEAFF. Drawing the rest from reference TRBV7-8 and TRBJ1-1, the complete variable domain is GAGVSQSPRYKVAKRGQDVALRCDPISGHVSLFWYQQALGQGPEFLTYFQNEAQLDKSGLPSDRFFAERPEGSVSTLKIQRTQQEDSAVYLCASSRPAQGTVRDTEAFFGQGTRLTVV.

This chain uses TRBV4-2 with TRBJ1-2, with 7 bases aligning to TRBD1. The V segment lost 1 base and the J segment 6 bases; nucleotides outside the gene matches: 11. Germline values: CDR1 LGHNA, CDR2 YNFKEQ. This CDR3 is built from 16 residues. CDR3 residues: CASSQVHTDRKDGYTF. The CDR3 coding sequence is TGTGCCAGCAGCCAAGTCCATACGGACAGGAAAGATGGCTACACCTTC.

This clonotype was observed a few times. The rearrangement links TRBV7-9 to TRBJ1-1, with 7 nucleotides matching TRBD1. Per germline, CDR1 SEHNR and CDR2 FQNEAQ (reference sequence). CDR3 length equals 15 residues. Losses at the gene ends were 5 bases for V and 1 base for J; bases not matched to a gene: 7. DNA for the CDR3: TGTGCCAGCAGCACGGCAGGGGGTCCGAACACTGAAGCTTTCTTT. Protein product: CASSTAGGPNTEAFF.

This clonotype was seen a few times. The V gene is TRBV7-2, the J gene TRBJ2-6, with TRBD1 matching over 9 bases. V shed 5 bases and J 1 base; nucleotides not matched to a gene: 9. The CDR3 length is 18 residues. Germline V CDR1 and CDR2: SGHTA, FQGNSA. CDR3 sequence reads: CASSLQGALESGANVLTF. In DNA, the CDR3 is TGTGCCAGCAGCCTACAGGGGGCCCTAGAATCTGGGGCCAACGTCCTGACTTTC. The full variable domain, its missing parts supplied by reference TRBV7-2 and TRBJ2-6, is GAGVSQSPSNKVTEKGKDVELRCDPISGHTALYWYRQSLGQGLEFLIYFQGNSAPDKSGLPSDRFSAERTGGSVSTLTIQRTQQEDSAVYLCASSLQGALESGANVLTFGAGSRLTVL.

The sample holds a few counts of this clonotype. This sequence joins TRBV20-1 and TRBJ1-2; 7 nucleotides match TRBD1. V gave up 5 bases and J gave up 4 bases; unmatched junction bases: 4. Germline V gives CDR1 DFQATT, CDR2 SNEGSKA (reference sequence). The CDR3 totals 12 residues. CDR3 region: CSAPTGVYGYTF. The CDR3 DNA sequence: TGCAGTGCTCCTACAGGGGTCTATGGCTACACCTTC.

This clonotype was observed a handful of times. CDR3 in amino acids: CASSLGGGEPETQYF. DNA for the CDR3: TGTGCCAGCAGCTTAGGCGGGGGAGAGCCAGAGACCCAGTACTTC. J is TRBJ2-5 and V is TRBV11-3, with 7 bases identical to TRBD2. Unmatched junction bases numbered 6, after V lost 1 base and J lost 4 bases. Germline V lookup: CDR1 SGHNT, CDR2 YENEEA. The CDR3 has 15 amino acids.

The gene calls are TRBV11-3 and TRBJ2-3; D is unclear. The CDR3 extends over 13 amino acids. Germline V gene lookup returns CDR1 SGHNT and CDR2 YENEEA. The V end lost 0 bases, the J end lost 5 bases, and 6 bases lay between the germline ends. The CDR3 DNA sequence: TGTGCCAGCAGCTTAGATTCCGGAGATACGCAGTATTTT. Amino acid sequence: CASSLDSGDTQYF.

This clonotype was seen at least ten times. This rearrangement joins TRBV6-5 to TRBJ1-5, with D possibly being TRBD1 (5 bases). The CDR3 consists of 15 residues. Germline loops: CDR1 MNHEY, CDR2 SVGAGI. Trimming left V 1 base short and J 5 bases short, with 12 bases between. The CDR3 sequence: CASSYFLGADQPQHF. The CDR3 DNA sequence: TGTGCCAGCAGTTACTTTTTAGGGGCTGATCAGCCCCAGCATTTT.

This chain uses TRBV2 with TRBJ1-3, with D perhaps matching TRBD1 (6 bases). Germline V lookup: CDR1 SNHLY, CDR2 FYNNEI. Trimming removed 5 bases from V and 4 bases from J, with 15 bases in between. This CDR3 spans 15 amino acids. As DNA, the CDR3 is TGTGCCAGCAGTCGACAGGTAGCCGGAGGAAACACCATATATTTT. The encoded protein is CASSRQVAGGNTIYF.

The chain employs TRBV19 and TRBJ2-3, with a weak D call TRBD2 (6 bases). The CDR3 spans 16 residues. The germline V gene encodes CDR1 LNHDA and CDR2 SQIVND (reference sequence). V lost 7 bases and J lost 6, with 23 bases in between. The CDR3 DNA is TGTGCCAGTAAACGAGACTGGGACTCACCCGAGGATACGCAGTATTTT. The encoded protein is CASKRDWDSPEDTQYF.

CDR3 loop: CASSSPDRPTAQHF. DNA of the CDR3: TGTGCCAGCAGCTCCCCGGACAGGCCCACGGCCCAGCATTTT. The rearrangement links TRBV7-9 to TRBJ1-5, with 7 bases identical to TRBD1. Germline loops: CDR1 SEHNR, CDR2 FQNEAQ (reference sequence). V was pared by 4 bases and J by 11 bases, with 11 bases of the junction left unmatched. The CDR3 consists of 14 residues.

This clonotype was detected a few times. CDR3 coding DNA: TGCGCCAGCAGCCAAGTTAGCCAGGCAAATCCCGGGGAGCTGTTTTTT. This codes for CASSQVSQANPGELFF. The rearrangement links TRBV4-1 to TRBJ2-2; D unclear. The CDR3 has 16 residues. Germline CDR1 reads MGHRA; CDR2 reads YSYEKL. V was cut by 1 base and J by 6 bases, with 15 bases left in between.

The gene calls are TRBV5-5 and TRBJ1-2; D remains ambiguous. The ends were cut back, 4 bases at V and 1 base at J, with 14 bases in the middle. The CDR3 runs 15 residues. Looked up from germline, CDR1 is SGHKS and CDR2 is YYEKEE (reference sequence). The CDR3 is CASSPLQQGNYGYTF. The CDR3 coding sequence is TGTGCCAGCAGCCCCCTACAGCAAGGTAACTATGGCTACACCTTC.

In this sample, this clonotype turned up a few times. This chain joins TRBV24-1 and TRBJ1-1, with D uncertain. Trimming shortened V by 6 bases and J by 5 bases, and 12 bases separated the two germline ends. The germline gives CDR1 KGHDR, CDR2 SFDVKD. CDR3 size: 13 residues. CDR3 coding DNA: TGTGCCACCAGTCCCGGTCCGGGTACTGAAGCTTTCTTT. Residues: CATSPGPGTEAFF.

The chain is built from TRBV20-1 and TRBJ1-1; perhaps TRBD1 as D (6 bases). V gave up 5 bases and J gave up 3 bases, with 13 bases separating them. The V gene's germline CDR1 is DFQATT and CDR2 SNEGSKA (reference sequence). This CDR3 contains 13 residues. The CDR3 reads CSAGRDTHTEAFF. The DNA of the CDR3 is TGCAGTGCTGGCCGGGACACCCACACTGAAGCTTTCTTT.

The chain recombines TRBV27 with TRBJ2-3, with TRBD2 matching 10 bases. J was trimmed by 2 bases and V by 3 bases; bases with no gene match: 5. The CDR3 is made up of 16 amino acids. Germline V gene sequence: CDR1 MNHEY, CDR2 SMNVEV (reference sequence). CDR3 coding DNA: TGTGCCAGCAGTTTCCTAGCGGGGGAAATCACAGATACGCAGTATTTT. It codes for CASSFLAGEITDTQYF.

The chain links TRBV20-1 to TRBJ2-7; the D gene is possibly TRBD1 (5 bases). Germline lookup yields CDR1 DFQATT and CDR2 SNEGSKA (reference sequence). There are 15 residues in the CDR3. The V end lost 0 bases, the J end lost 2 bases, and 14 bases lay between the germline ends. This CDR3 reads CSARDPQGRTYEQYF. For the CDR3, the DNA is TGCAGTGCTAGAGATCCCCAGGGCCGAACCTACGAGCAGTACTTC.

With respect to this clonotype: The junction shows a germline mismatch at one end, possibly a read error. The rearrangement links TRBV9 to TRBJ2-7; 8 bases map to TRBD2. Germline CDR1 is SGDLS and CDR2 is YYNGEE. The CDR3 contains 14 residues. The CDR3 DNA reads TGTGCCAGCAGCGGACTAGCGAACTCCTACGTGCAGTACTTC. It yields the protein CASSGLANSYVQYF.

The chain joins TRBV4-2 to TRBJ2-3; D might be TRBD2 (6 bases). CDR1 is LGHNA, CDR2 YNFKEQ, per germline. The CDR3 has 17 residues. Trimming left V 3 bases short and J 2 bases short, with 18 bases between. In DNA, the CDR3 is TGTGCCAGCAGCCAGATTCCCCAGCGGGTGCTCACAGATACGCAGTATTTT. This gives the protein CASSQIPQRVLTDTQYF.

This clonotype was found many times. This chain uses TRBV7-3 with TRBJ1-5; tentative D call: TRBD1 (6 bases). CDR3 length: 15 amino acids. Per germline, CDR1 SGHTA and CDR2 FQGTGA. The V end was cut by 4 bases, the J end by 0 bases, with 10 bases between. CDR3 DNA: TGTGCCAGCAGCTCGGACAGAATTAGCAATCAGCCCCAGCATTTT. Amino acid sequence: CASSSDRISNQPQHF.

DNA of the CDR3: TGCGCCAGCAGCTTGGACCCGGCCCCCACTGGAGAGAAACTGTTTTTT. Protein product: CASSLDPAPTGEKLFF. The chain carries TRBV5-1 and TRBJ1-4, with D unresolved. Germline V CDR1 and CDR2: SGHRS, YFSETQ. Trimming removed 0 bases from V and 11 bases from J, with 20 bases in between. The CDR3 sequence is 16 residues long.

In its sample, this clonotype was seen a few times. This sequence joins TRBV7-2 and TRBJ2-2; possibly TRBD1 for D (6 bases). The germline CDR1 and CDR2 sequences are SGHTA and FQGNSA. The CDR3 contains 15 residues. Trimming stripped 7 bases from V and 7 bases from J, with 19 bases between. In DNA form, the CDR3 reads TGTGCCAGCACGAGGGCAGGGGAAGGTCGCGGGGAGCTGTTTTTT. This encodes CASTRAGEGRGELFF.

In its sample, this clonotype was seen many times. As DNA, the CDR3 is TGTGCCAGCAGCCCCTGGACAGGGAAAACTGAGCAGTTCTTC. Translation gives CASSPWTGKTEQFF. The chain couples TRBV7-8 to TRBJ2-1; 8 bases align to TRBD1. The V and J ends lost 5 bases and 9 bases, in that order; junction bases with no gene match: 9. CDR1 SGHVS and CDR2 FQNEAQ come from the germline V gene. This CDR3 is 14 amino acids long.

This clonotype was seen a handful of times. This chain connects TRBV7-9 to TRBJ2-3, with 8 nucleotides matching TRBD1. Germline trimming cut 9 bases from V and 6 bases from J; bases unmatched to any gene: 20. CDR3 length equals 17 residues. The germline V gene encodes CDR1 SEHNR and CDR2 FQNEAQ (reference sequence). Here the CDR3 DNA reads TGTGCCAGTGGACAGGGTCTTCATTACTCACCCAGGGATACGCAGTATTTT. Encoded protein: CASGQGLHYSPRDTQYF.